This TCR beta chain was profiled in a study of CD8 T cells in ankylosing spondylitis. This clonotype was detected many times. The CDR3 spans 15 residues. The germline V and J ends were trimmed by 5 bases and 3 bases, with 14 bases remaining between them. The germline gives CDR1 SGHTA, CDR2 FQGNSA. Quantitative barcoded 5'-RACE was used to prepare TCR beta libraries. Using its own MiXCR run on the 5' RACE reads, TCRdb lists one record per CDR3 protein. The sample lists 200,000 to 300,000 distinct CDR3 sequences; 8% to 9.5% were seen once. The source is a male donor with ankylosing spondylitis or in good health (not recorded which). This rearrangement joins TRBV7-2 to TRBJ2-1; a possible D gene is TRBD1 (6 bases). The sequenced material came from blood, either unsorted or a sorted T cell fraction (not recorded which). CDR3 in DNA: TGTGCCAGCAGCCTCGTACAGGGCAGCTACAATGAGCAGTTCTTC. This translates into CASSLVQGSYNEQFF.